Detailed here is one T cell receptor (beta chain). The data derive from a study of blood T cell repertoires in COVID-19. This table comes from immunoSEQ multiplex PCR, and its TCRdb copy is limited to in-frame clones, with some not included. The table has more than 85,000 clones, roughly 84% seen once. This CDR3 contains 17 residues. Trimming cost V 3 bases and J 2 bases; bases outside gene matches: 10. Germline V gene data show CDR1 as KGHDR and CDR2 as SFDVKD. Sequenced material: peripheral blood. V is TRBV24-1 and J is TRBJ2-3; 7 bases line up with TRBD1. This receptor was taken from a man aged 55 to 70 with acute or convalescent COVID-19. In DNA form, the CDR3 reads TGTGCCACCAGTGATACCCAGGGGGACAGAAACACAGATACGCAGTATTTT. It yields the protein CATSDTQGDRNTDTQYF.